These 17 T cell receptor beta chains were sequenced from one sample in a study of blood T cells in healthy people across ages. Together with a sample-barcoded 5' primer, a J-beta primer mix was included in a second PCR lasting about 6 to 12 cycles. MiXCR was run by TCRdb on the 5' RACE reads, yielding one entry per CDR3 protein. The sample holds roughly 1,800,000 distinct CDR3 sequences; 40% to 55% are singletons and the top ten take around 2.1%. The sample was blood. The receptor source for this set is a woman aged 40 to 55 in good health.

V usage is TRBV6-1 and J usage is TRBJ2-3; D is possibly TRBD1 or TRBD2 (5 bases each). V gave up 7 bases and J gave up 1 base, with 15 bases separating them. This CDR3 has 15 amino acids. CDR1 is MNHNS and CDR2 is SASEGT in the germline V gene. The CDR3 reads CASTSPRDRTDTQYF. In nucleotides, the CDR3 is TGTGCCAGCACCTCGCCCAGGGACCGCACAGATACGCAGTATTTT.

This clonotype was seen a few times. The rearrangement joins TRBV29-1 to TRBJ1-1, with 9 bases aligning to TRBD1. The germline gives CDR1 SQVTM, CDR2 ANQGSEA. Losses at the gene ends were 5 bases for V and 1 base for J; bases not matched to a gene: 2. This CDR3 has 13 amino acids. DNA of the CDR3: TGCAGCGTTCTGGGACAGGGGAACACTGAAGCTTTCTTT. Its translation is CSVLGQGNTEAFF.

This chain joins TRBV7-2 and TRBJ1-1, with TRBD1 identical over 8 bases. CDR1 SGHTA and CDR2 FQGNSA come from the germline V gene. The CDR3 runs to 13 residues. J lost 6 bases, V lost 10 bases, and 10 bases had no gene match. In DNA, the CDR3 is TGTGCCACCGCCTTAAAGACAGGGGCTGAAGCTTTCTTT. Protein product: CATALKTGAEAFF.

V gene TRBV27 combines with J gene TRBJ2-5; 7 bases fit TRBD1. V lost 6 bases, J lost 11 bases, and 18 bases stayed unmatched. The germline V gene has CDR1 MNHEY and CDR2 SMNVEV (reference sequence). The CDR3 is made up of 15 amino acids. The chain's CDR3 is CASRLIVGQYNEQYF. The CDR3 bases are TGTGCCAGCAGACTTATAGTGGGACAGTACAATGAGCAGTACTTC.

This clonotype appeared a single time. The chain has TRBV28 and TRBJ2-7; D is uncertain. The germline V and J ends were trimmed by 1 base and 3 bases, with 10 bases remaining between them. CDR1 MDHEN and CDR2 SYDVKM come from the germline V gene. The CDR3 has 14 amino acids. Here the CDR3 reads CASSLSPDRYEQYF. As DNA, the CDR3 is TGTGCCAGCAGTTTATCCCCAGACCGCTACGAGCAGTACTTC.

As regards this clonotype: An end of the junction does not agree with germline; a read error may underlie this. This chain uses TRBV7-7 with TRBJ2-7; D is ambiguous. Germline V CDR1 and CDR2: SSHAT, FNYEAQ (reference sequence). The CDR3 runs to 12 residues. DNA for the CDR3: TGTGCTAGCAGCACCGAAGGGAACGAGCAGTACTTC. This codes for CASSTEGNEQYF. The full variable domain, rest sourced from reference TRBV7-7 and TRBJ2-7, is GAGVSQSPRYKVTKRGQDVTLRCDPISSHATLYWYQQALGQGPEFLTYFNYEAQPDKSGLPSDRFSAERPEGSISTLTIQRTEQRDSAMYRCASSTEGNEQYFGPGTRLTVT.

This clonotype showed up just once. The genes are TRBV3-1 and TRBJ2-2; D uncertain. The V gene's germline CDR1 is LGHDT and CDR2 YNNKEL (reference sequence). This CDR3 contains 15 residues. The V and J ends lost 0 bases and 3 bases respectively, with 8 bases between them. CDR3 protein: CASSQEPTYTGELFF. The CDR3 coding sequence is TGTGCCAGCAGCCAAGAACCGACCTACACCGGGGAGCTGTTTTTT.

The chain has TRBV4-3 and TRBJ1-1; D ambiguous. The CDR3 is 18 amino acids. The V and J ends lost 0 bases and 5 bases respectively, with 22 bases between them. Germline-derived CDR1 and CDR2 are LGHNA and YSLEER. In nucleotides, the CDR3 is TGCGCCAGCAGCCAAGATCTTACGTCAAACCGCCTGGGGACTGAAGCTTTCTTT. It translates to CASSQDLTSNRLGTEAFF.

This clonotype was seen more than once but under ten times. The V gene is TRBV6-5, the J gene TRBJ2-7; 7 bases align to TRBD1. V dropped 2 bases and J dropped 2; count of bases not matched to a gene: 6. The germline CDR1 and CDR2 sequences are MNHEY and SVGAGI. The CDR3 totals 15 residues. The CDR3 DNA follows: TGTGCCAGCAGTTACCTTGGGGACAGCACCTACGAGCAGTACTTC. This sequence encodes CASSYLGDSTYEQYF.

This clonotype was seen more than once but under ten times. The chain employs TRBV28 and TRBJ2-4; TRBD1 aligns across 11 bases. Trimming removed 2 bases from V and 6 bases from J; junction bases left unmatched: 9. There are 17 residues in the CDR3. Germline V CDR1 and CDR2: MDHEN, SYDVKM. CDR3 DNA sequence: TGTGCCAGCAGTTTAGGGCCCGGACAGGGGGCTAGAAACATTCAGTACTTC. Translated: CASSLGPGQGARNIQYF.

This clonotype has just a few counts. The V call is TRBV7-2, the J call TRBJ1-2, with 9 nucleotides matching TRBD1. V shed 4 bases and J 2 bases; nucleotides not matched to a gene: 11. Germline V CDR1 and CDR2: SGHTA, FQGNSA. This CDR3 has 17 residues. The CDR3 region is CASSSEPPGQGNYGYTF. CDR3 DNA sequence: TGTGCCAGCAGCTCCGAGCCCCCGGGACAGGGAAACTATGGCTACACCTTC.

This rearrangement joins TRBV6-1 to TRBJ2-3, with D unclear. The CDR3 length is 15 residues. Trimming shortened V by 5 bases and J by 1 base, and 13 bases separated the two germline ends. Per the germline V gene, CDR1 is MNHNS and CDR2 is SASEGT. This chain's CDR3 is CASSRRGVGTDTQYF. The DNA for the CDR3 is TGTGCCAGCAGTCGCCGTGGGGTCGGCACAGATACGCAGTATTTT.

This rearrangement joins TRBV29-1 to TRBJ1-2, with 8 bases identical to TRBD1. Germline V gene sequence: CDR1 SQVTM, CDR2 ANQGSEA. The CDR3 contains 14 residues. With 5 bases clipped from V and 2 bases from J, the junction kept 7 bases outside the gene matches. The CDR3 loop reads CSVPVTGANYGYTF. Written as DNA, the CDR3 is TGCAGCGTTCCGGTGACAGGGGCCAACTATGGCTACACCTTC.

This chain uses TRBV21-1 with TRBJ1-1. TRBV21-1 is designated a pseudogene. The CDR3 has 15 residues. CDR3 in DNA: TGTGCCAGCACTCCAATTGAGTCCTTGAACACTGAAGCTTTCTTT. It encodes CASTPIESLNTEAFF.

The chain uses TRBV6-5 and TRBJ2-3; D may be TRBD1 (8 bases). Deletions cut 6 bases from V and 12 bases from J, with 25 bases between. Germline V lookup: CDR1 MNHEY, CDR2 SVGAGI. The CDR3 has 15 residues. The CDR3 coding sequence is TGTGCCAGCAGCGAGAGCGGGACAGGCAAGCGGATCCAGTATTTT. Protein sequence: CASSESGTGKRIQYF.

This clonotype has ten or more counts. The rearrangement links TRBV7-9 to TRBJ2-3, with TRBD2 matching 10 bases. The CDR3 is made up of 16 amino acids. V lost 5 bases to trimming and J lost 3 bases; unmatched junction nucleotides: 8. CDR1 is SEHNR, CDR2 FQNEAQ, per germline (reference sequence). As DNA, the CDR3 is TGTGCCAGCAGCCCCGGACTAGCGGAGTATACAGATACGCAGTATTTT. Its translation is CASSPGLAEYTDTQYF.

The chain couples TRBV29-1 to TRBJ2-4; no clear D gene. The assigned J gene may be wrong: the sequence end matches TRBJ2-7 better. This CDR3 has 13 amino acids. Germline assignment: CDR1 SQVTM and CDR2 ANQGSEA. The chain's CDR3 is CSVEFPFLLEQYF. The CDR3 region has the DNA TGCAGCGTTGAATTCCCCTTCTTGCTCGAGCAGTACTTC.